Given below is one TCR beta chain in context. The CDR3 is 14 residues long. V was trimmed by 5 bases and J by 10 bases, leaving 18 bases between them. The germline gives CDR1 SGHDN, CDR2 FVKESK. Per the study methods: Amplifying reference gene primers gave estimates of nucleated cell counts. Clones were read by immunoSEQ multiplex PCR, and TCRdb kept only the in-frame ones, dropping some. Clone size and the V and J calls come from that table; the DNA yielded D and trimming. The sample carries about 76,000 clones, 70% to 90% recorded once. This record comes from a study of blood T cell repertoires in COVID-19. Study-level information: Both acute and convalescent COVID-19 samples were obtained from the United States, Italy and Spain. In each case, the material was cDNA or gDNA derived from T cells, B-cell-depleted T cells, or PBMCs.

The sequenced material came from peripheral blood. The TCR sequence derives from a man in his sixties with COVID-19, enrolled during active disease. The rearrangement joins TRBV14 to TRBJ2-1, with a possible D match to TRBD2 (5 bases). The CDR3 loop is CASSWKDFYIEQFF. The CDR3 nucleotides read TGTGCCAGCAGCTGGAAGGACTTTTATATCGAGCAGTTCTTC.